One and the same sample provided the 14 T cell receptor beta chains below, sequenced in a study of beta chain features in type 1 diabetes. Expressed TCRB transcripts were sequenced because the isolated RNA had all been reverse transcribed beforehand. Libraries were prepared by immunoSEQ multiplex PCR; TCRdb keeps only in-frame clonotypes and omits some of them. This sample carries about 19,000 clones, 50% of them seen once, and the ten largest clones take approximately 0.42%. Sequencing was carried out using stem cell memory CD4+ T cells from blood. The receptors come from a young man in good health.

V and J are TRBV29-1 and TRBJ2-2; 12 positions agree with TRBD1. The CDR3 totals 14 residues. Germline values: CDR1 SQVTM, CDR2 ANQGSEA. The J segment lost 4 bases and the V segment lost 8 bases, leaving 5 bases of the junction unmatched. CDR3 sequence: CSIGTGGVTGELFF. CDR3 coding DNA: TGCAGCATAGGGACAGGGGGCGTCACCGGGGAGCTGTTTTTT.

The chain has TRBV18 and TRBJ2-5; possible D gene TRBD1, 6 bases. Germline CDR1 is KGHSH and CDR2 is LQKENI. There are 14 residues in the CDR3. V lost 6 bases and J lost 4, with 15 bases in between. In DNA, the CDR3 is TGTGCCAGCTCGGGGACATCGAGGGGAGAGACCCAGTACTTC. Translated, it gives CASSGTSRGETQYF.

V and J are TRBV28 and TRBJ1-2, with D possibly matching TRBD1 (6 bases). V lost 10 bases, J lost 8 bases, and 20 bases lay in between. Germline CDR1 reads MDHEN; CDR2 reads SYDVKM. The CDR3 runs 13 residues. CDR3 residues: CATSGAVPRGYTF. CDR3 sequence (DNA): TGTGCCACCTCAGGGGCGGTCCCTAGAGGCTACACCTTC.

CDR3 sequence (DNA): TGTGCCAGCACCAACACCCCTGAGGAAGATACGCAGTATTTT. Translated, it gives CASTNTPEEDTQYF. The chain combines TRBV7-8 with TRBJ2-3; D call uncertain. Germline assignment: CDR1 SGHVS and CDR2 FQNEAQ. V was trimmed by 7 bases and J by 5 bases, leaving 16 bases between them. CDR3 length equals 14 residues.

This chain uses TRBV7-2 with TRBJ2-3, with D possibly TRBD1 on 6 matching bases. V lost 1 base, J lost 3 bases, and 14 bases lay in between. CDR3 length: 16 residues. CDR1 and CDR2 from the germline V gene are SGHTA and FQGNSA. CDR3 bases: TGTGCCAGCAGCTTAGAGATCGGGCAGGGGACAGATACGCAGTATTTT. It translates to CASSLEIGQGTDTQYF.

This chain links TRBV9 with TRBJ2-2, with 7 bases aligning to TRBD1. This CDR3 region has 15 residues. J gave up 6 bases and V 0 bases, and 5 bases lay outside the gene matches. CDR1 is SGDLS and CDR2 is YYNGEE in the germline V gene. The CDR3 coding sequence is TGTGCCAGCAGCGTAGGCCCCCAGGGGGCCGGGGAGCTGTTTTTT. As protein: CASSVGPQGAGELFF.

For the CDR3, the DNA is TGTGCCAGCAGTTTACGGCCGGGGAGCTCTGGGGCCAACGTCCTGACTTTC. Translating gives CASSLRPGSSGANVLTF. J is TRBJ2-6 and V is TRBV27, with D tentatively TRBD2 (5 bases). There are 17 residues in the CDR3. The germline V gene has CDR1 MNHEY and CDR2 SMNVEV (reference sequence). Trimming pared 2 bases from V and 0 bases from J, leaving 11 bases between.

The CDR3 region has the DNA TGTGCCAGCAGTGAACGACTAGCGGTTTACAATGAGCAGTTCTTC. Protein sequence: CASSERLAVYNEQFF. The chain combines TRBV6-1 with TRBJ2-1; 9 nucleotides line up with TRBD2. Germline loops: CDR1 MNHNS, CDR2 SASEGT. V dropped 2 bases and J dropped 4; count of bases not matched to a gene: 3. CDR3 length: 15 residues.

This clone was counted once. V gene TRBV30 combines with J gene TRBJ1-1, with D perhaps TRBD1 (5 bases). Trimming cost V 0 bases and J 6 bases, with 14 bases left between them. The CDR3 totals 14 residues. CDR1 and CDR2 (germline): GTSNPN, SVGIG (reference sequence). The chain's CDR3 is CAWSVPLWDSEAFF. In DNA, the CDR3 is TGTGCCTGGAGTGTACCCCTCTGGGACTCTGAAGCTTTCTTT.

The chain recombines TRBV6-4 with TRBJ2-2; possible D gene TRBD2, 6 bases. Trimming removed 6 bases at V and 2 bases at J, with 10 bases between. Germline V lookup: CDR1 MRHNA, CDR2 SNTAGT. The CDR3 extends over 14 amino acids. As DNA, the CDR3 is TGTGCCAGCAGGCTAGCGAAAAACACCGGGGAGCTGTTTTTT. Its protein product is CASRLAKNTGELFF.

The chain has TRBV9 and TRBJ1-6; D is ambiguous. The V end lost 0 bases, the J end lost 9 bases, and 10 bases lay between the germline ends. Germline V gene sequence: CDR1 SGDLS, CDR2 YYNGEE. The CDR3 runs 14 residues. The CDR3 DNA is TGTGCCAGCAGCGTAGGTAGCCTTGCTTCACCCCTCCACTTT. This translates into CASSVGSLASPLHF. Looking up the rest from reference TRBV9 and TRBJ1-6 gives the full variable domain: DSGVTQTPKHLITATGQRVTLRCSPRSGDLSVYWYQQSLDQGLQFLIQYYNGEERAKGNILERFSAQQFPDLHSELNLSSLELGDSALYFCASSVGSLASPLHFGNGTRLTVT.

This chain uses TRBV28 with TRBJ2-3, with 7 bases matching TRBD2. V shed 6 bases, J shed 5 bases, and the junction held 11 bases outside the gene matches. The CDR3 consists of 15 residues. The germline V gene encodes CDR1 MDHEN and CDR2 SYDVKM. CDR3 sequence reads: CASSPSGGSGDTQYF. CDR3 bases: TGTGCCAGCAGCCCCTCGGGCGGGAGTGGAGATACGCAGTATTTT.

This clone is medium-sized. The rearrangement links TRBV28 to TRBJ2-7; D may be TRBD1 (6 bases). V was trimmed by 2 bases and J by 5 bases, leaving 13 bases between them. CDR1 is MDHEN, CDR2 SYDVKM, per germline. This CDR3 is built from 14 residues. DNA of the CDR3: TGTGCCAGCAGTTTAGCACAGGGATTCCACGAGCAGTACTTC. It yields the protein CASSLAQGFHEQYF.

The chain employs TRBV19 and TRBJ2-1; TRBD2 agrees at 11 bases. The CDR3 has 16 residues. The junction had 11 bases not matched to a gene; V was cut back by 5 bases and J by 8 bases. Germline V lookup: CDR1 LNHDA, CDR2 SQIVND (reference sequence). The CDR3 loop reads CASSPGTSGRVDEQFF. The DNA for the CDR3 is TGTGCCAGTAGTCCAGGGACTAGCGGAAGGGTGGATGAGCAGTTCTTC.